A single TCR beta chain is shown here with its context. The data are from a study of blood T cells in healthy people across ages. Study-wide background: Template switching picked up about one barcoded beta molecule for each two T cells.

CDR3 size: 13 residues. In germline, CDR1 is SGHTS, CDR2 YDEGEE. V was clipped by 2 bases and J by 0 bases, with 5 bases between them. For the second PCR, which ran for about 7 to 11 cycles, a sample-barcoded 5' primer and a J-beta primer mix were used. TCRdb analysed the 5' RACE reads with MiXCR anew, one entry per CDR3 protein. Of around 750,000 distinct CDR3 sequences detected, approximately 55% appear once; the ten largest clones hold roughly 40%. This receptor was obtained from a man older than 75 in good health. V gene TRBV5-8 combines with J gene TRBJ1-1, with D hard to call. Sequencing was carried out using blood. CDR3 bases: TGTGCCAGCAGCTTTCTAGTGAACACTGAAGCTTTCTTT. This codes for CASSFLVNTEAFF. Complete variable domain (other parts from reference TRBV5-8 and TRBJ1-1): EAGVTQSPTHLIKTRGQQATLRCSPISGHTSVYWYQQALGLGLQFLLWYDEGEERNRGNFPPRFSGRQFPNYSSELNVNALELEDSALYLCASSFLVNTEAFFGQGTRLTVV.